This T cell receptor (beta chain) stems from a study of breast tumors, draining lymph nodes, adjacent tissues. The study's findings and limits: The data were judged consistent with most tumor T cells coming from lymph node and expanding in tumor. Tumor TCR diversity was below lymph nodes but above nontumor tissue. Luminal-like breast cancer showed significantly greater tumor-nontumor repertoire similarity than basal-like breast cancer did.

From germline, CDR1 is SGHVS and CDR2 FQNEAQ. The CDR3 loop spans 16 amino acids. Worth noting for this clonotype: What it binds is not known. Its ends do not fully match the called genes, so a read error is possible.

TCRdb processed the multiplex PCR reads anew with MiXCR; each CDR3 protein has one entry. The sample includes some 52,000 distinct CDR3 sequences, around 40% of them seen just once. The sequence was collected from a female donor with breast cancer. Some clones in this sample may be carry-over from other donors' samples. The sequenced sample consisted of breast tumor tissue. The chain links TRBV7-8 to TRBJ2-1; 7 bases line up with TRBD1. CDR3 in amino acids: CASSLGGGYSRNEQLF. The CDR3 nucleotides are TGTGCCAGCAGCTTAGGAGGGGGCTACTCAAGGAATGAGCAGCTCTTT.